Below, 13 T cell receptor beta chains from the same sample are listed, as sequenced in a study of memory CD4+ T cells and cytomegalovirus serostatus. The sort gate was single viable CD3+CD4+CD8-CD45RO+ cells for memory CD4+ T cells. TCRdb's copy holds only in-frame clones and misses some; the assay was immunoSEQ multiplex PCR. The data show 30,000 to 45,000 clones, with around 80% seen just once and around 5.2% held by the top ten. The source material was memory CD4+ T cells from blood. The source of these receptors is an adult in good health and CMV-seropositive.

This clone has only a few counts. The CDR3 spells CASSLGGMRDTGELFF. CDR3 sequence (DNA): TGCGCCAGCAGCTTGGGTGGGATGCGCGACACCGGGGAGCTGTTTTTT. V gene TRBV5-1 combines with J gene TRBJ2-2, with no clear D. The germline gives CDR1 SGHRS, CDR2 YFSETQ. The CDR3 has 16 residues. The V end was cut by 0 bases, the J end by 3 bases, with 12 bases between.

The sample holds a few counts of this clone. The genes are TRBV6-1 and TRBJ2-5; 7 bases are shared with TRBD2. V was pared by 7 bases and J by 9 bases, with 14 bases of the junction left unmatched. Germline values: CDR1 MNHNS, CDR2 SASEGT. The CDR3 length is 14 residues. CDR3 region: CASNHLAKGGAQYF. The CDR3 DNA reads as TGTGCCAGCAATCACCTCGCGAAGGGAGGGGCCCAGTACTTC.

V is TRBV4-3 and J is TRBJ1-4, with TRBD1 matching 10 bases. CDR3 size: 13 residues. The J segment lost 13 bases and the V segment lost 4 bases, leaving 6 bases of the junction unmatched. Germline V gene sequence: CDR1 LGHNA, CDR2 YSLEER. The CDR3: CASSLRDRGRLFF. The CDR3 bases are TGCGCCAGCAGCCTCCGGGACAGGGGACGACTGTTTTTT.

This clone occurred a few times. In DNA, the CDR3 is TGTGCCAGTAGGCGAACGGGGGAAGGTGAGCAGTTCTTC. This translates into CASRRTGEGEQFF. V and J are TRBV19 and TRBJ2-1, with a tentative D call TRBD2 (6 bases). Trimming cost V 6 bases and J 9 bases, with 15 bases left between them. Germline V gene lookup returns CDR1 LNHDA and CDR2 SQIVND (reference sequence). CDR3 length equals 13 residues. Drawing the rest from reference TRBV19 and TRBJ2-1, the complete variable domain is DGGITQSPKYLFRKEGQNVTLSCEQNLNHDAMYWYRQDPGQGLRLIYYSQIVNDFQKGDIAEGYSVSREKKESFPLTVTSAQKNPTAFYLCASRRTGEGEQFFGPGTRLTVL.

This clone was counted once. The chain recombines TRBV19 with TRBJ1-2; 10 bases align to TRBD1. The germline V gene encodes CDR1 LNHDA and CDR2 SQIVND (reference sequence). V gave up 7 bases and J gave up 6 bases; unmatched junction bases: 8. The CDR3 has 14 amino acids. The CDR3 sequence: CASIPSGTGDGYTF. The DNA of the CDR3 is TGTGCCAGTATCCCTTCCGGGACAGGGGATGGCTACACCTTC.

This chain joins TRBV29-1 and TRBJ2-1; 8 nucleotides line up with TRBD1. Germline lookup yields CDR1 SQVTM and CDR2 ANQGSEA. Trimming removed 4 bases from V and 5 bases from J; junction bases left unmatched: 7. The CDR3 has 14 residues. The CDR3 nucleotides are TGCAGCGTTGGTACGACAGGGGAGGACAATGAGCAGTTCTTC. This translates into CSVGTTGEDNEQFF.

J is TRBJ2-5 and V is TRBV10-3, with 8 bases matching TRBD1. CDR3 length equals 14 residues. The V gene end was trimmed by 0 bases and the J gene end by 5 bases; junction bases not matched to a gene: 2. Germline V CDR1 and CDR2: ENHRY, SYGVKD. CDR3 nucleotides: TGTGCCATCAGTGAGTCAAGGACAGGGGAGACCCAGTACTTC. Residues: CAISESRTGETQYF.

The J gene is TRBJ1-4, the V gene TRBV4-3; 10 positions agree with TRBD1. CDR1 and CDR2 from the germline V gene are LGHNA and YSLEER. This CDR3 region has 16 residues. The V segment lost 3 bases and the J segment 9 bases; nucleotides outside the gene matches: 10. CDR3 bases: TGCGCCAGCAGCCAGACTTACCCGGGACAGGGGCAAAAACTGTTTTTT. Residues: CASSQTYPGQGQKLFF.

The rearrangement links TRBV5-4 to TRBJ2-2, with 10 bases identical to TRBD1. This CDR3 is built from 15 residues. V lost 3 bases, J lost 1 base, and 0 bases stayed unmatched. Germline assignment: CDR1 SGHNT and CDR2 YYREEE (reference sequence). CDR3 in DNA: TGTGCCAGCAGCTGGGACAGGGGGAACACCGGGGAGCTGTTTTTT. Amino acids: CASSWDRGNTGELFF.

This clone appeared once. This CDR3 is CASSLTKILRAGGNTDTQYF. The CDR3 DNA sequence: TGCGCCAGCAGCCTGACCAAGATTTTACGAGCGGGGGGGAACACAGATACGCAGTATTTT. This chain joins TRBV4-1 and TRBJ2-3; TRBD2 matches at 10 bases. The V and J ends lost 4 bases and 2 bases, in that order; junction bases with no gene match: 18. The CDR3 runs 20 residues. Germline-derived CDR1 and CDR2 are MGHRA and YSYEKL.

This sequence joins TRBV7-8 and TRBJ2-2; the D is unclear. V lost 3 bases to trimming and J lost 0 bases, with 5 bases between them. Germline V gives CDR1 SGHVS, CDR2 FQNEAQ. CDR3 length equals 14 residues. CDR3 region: CASSFDTNTGELFF. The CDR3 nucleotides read TGTGCCAGCAGCTTCGATACGAACACCGGGGAGCTGTTTTTT.

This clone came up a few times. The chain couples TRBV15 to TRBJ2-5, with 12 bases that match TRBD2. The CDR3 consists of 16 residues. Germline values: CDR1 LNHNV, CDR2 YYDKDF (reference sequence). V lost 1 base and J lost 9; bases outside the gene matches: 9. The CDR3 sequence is CATSRGSSGGVAAQYF. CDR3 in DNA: TGTGCCACCAGCAGAGGATCTAGCGGGGGGGTGGCGGCCCAGTACTTC. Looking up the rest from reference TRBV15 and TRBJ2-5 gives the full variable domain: DAMVIQNPRYQVTQFGKPVTLSCSQTLNHNVMYWYQQKSSQAPKLLFHYYDKDFNNEADTPDNFQSRRPNTSFCFLDIRSPGLGDTAMYLCATSRGSSGGVAAQYFGPGTRLLVL.

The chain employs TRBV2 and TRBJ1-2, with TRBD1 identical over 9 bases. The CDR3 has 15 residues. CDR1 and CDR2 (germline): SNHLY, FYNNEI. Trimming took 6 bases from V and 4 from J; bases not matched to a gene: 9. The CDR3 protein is CASRPGTGYLYGYTF. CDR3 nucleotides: TGTGCCAGCAGGCCCGGGACAGGGTATCTCTATGGCTACACCTTC.